The 23 T cell receptor beta chains in this list originate from one sample, sequenced in a study of human T cells and chemical hapten exposure (dated by TCRdb to the early 2020s). The meaning of the sample's time point label: patch test 2, 6 weeks after DPC sensitization. The treatment or condition label of this sample denotes: therapeutic diphenylcyclopropenone sensitization with weekly scalp DPC. The protocol used for the library was RACE. These reads were obtained on a NextSeq 500. Using fastp trimming at Q25 and MiXCR clonotype assembly, TCRdb reanalyzed the public sequencing data and kept in-frame beta chains. Records with the same CDR3 protein are collapsed into one entry carrying the most frequent genes and DNA. The sample data list around 130,000 distinct CDR3 sequences, and 12% of these were observed just once. Clones ranked in the top ten supply about 1.3% of the sample. The sequencing used whole blood, collected in connection with sensitization to the hapten diphenylcyclopropenone (DPC). Receptor source: a woman aged 45-65 years with alopecia areata. Some clones in this sample may be carry-over from other donors' samples.

This rearrangement joins TRBV18 to TRBJ2-1; tentatively, D is TRBD2 (5 bases). The CDR3 loop spans 15 amino acids. Germline CDR1 reads KGHSH; CDR2 reads LQKENI. V gave up 4 bases and J gave up 6 bases, with 16 bases separating them. The CDR3 spells CASSLDQRRINEQFF. The CDR3 DNA reads as TGTGCCAGCTCACTCGATCAGCGGAGGATCAATGAGCAGTTCTTC.

Only one count was recorded for this clonotype. V is TRBV11-2 and J is TRBJ2-7; 7 bases map to TRBD1. After removal of 5 bases from V and 2 bases from J, the junction contained 6 bases not matched to a gene. Per germline, CDR1 SGHAT and CDR2 FQNNGV. CDR3 length: 14 residues. Here the CDR3 DNA reads TGTGCCAGCAGCAAGACAGGGCCACCCTACGAGCAGTACTTC. Translated, it gives CASSKTGPPYEQYF.

This clonotype was detected ten times or more. CDR3 sequence reads: CASSLHGDYNEQFF. DNA for the CDR3: TGTGCCAGCAGTCTCCACGGGGACTACAATGAGCAGTTCTTC. The V call is TRBV27, the J call TRBJ2-1, with D possibly TRBD2 on 5 matching bases. V was clipped by 5 bases and J by 3 bases, with 11 bases between them. The CDR3 covers 14 residues. Germline values: CDR1 MNHEY, CDR2 SMNVEV (reference sequence).

In this sample, this clonotype turned up a few times. The J gene is TRBJ1-2, the V gene TRBV6-4; no definite D call. Germline V lookup: CDR1 MRHNA, CDR2 SNTAGT. The V gene lost 2 bases and the J gene lost 4 bases, with 5 bases spanning the gap. The CDR3 is 12 amino acids. The CDR3 protein is CASSDDGYGYTF. The CDR3 coding sequence is TGTGCCAGCAGTGACGACGGCTATGGCTACACCTTC.

In its sample, this clonotype was seen a few times. This chain joins TRBV7-2 and TRBJ1-2; possible D gene TRBD1, 5 bases. This CDR3 is 15 amino acids long. V was pared by 4 bases and J by 8 bases, with 20 bases between. From germline, CDR1 is SGHTA and CDR2 FQGNSA. In DNA form, the CDR3 reads TGTGCCAGCAGCTCCTACCGGGACGGACCTAGCGGCTACACCTTC. Translating gives CASSSYRDGPSGYTF.

This clonotype was seen many times. This chain links TRBV20-1 with TRBJ2-7; tentative D call: TRBD2 (7 bases). In germline, CDR1 is DFQATT, CDR2 SNEGSKA (reference sequence). This CDR3 is 14 amino acids long. V lost 6 bases to trimming and J lost 2 bases, with 17 bases between them. CDR3 in DNA: TGCAGTGCAGGGGGGGCGGGTATTACCTACGAGCAGTACTTC. It codes for CSAGGAGITYEQYF.

V and J are TRBV12-3 or TRBV12-4 and TRBJ2-1; weak D call: TRBD1 (5 bases). The CDR3 has 17 residues. The V and J ends lost 0 bases and 0 bases respectively, with 12 bases between them. CDR3 DNA: TGTGCCAGCAGTTTAGCGCGAACAGGCGACTCCTACAATGAGCAGTTCTTC. It yields the protein CASSLARTGDSYNEQFF.

The table lists this clonotype with a few counts. The chain recombines TRBV7-2 with TRBJ1-1, with a weak D call TRBD1 (6 bases). V dropped 5 bases and J dropped 4 bases, with 23 bases sitting between them. This CDR3 contains 17 residues. Germline lookup yields CDR1 SGHTA and CDR2 FQGNSA. CDR3 sequence reads: CASSPRGAERGGTEAFF. CDR3 coding DNA: TGTGCCAGCAGCCCCCGGGGGGCGGAGCGGGGTGGCACTGAAGCTTTCTTT.

This clonotype has a count of ten or more. V usage is TRBV5-1 and J usage is TRBJ2-1; 12 nucleotides align to TRBD2. Germline assignment: CDR1 SGHRS and CDR2 YFSETQ. The V segment lost 4 bases and the J segment 2 bases; nucleotides outside the gene matches: 13. This CDR3 has 19 residues. The DNA for the CDR3 is TGCGCCAGCAGCGCCAAGACGGGCCTAGCGGGAGGGGCCTACAATGAGCAGTTCTTC. Its protein is CASSAKTGLAGGAYNEQFF.

This clonotype has only a few counts. The rearrangement links TRBV11-2 to TRBJ2-3; 10 nucleotides align to TRBD2. Germline CDR1 SGHAT, CDR2 FQNNGV. With V trimmed by 7 bases and J by 3 bases, 7 bases remained unmatched. The CDR3 is 15 residues long. The CDR3 reads CASNLGLAKTDTQYF. CDR3 nucleotide sequence: TGTGCCAGCAACTTGGGACTAGCGAAGACAGATACGCAGTATTTT.

This chain connects TRBV18 to TRBJ2-1, with 11 bases aligning to TRBD1. The germline V gene has CDR1 KGHSH and CDR2 LQKENI. V trimming: 2 bases; J trimming: 1 base; junction bases outside the gene matches: 4. The CDR3 length is 17 residues. In DNA form, the CDR3 reads TGTGCCAGCTCACCAGCGGACAGGGGGCGATCCTACAATGAGCAGTTCTTC. Translating gives CASSPADRGRSYNEQFF. The full variable domain, its missing parts supplied by reference TRBV18 and TRBJ2-1, is NAGVMQNPRHLVRRRGQEARLRCSPMKGHSHVYWYRQLPEEGLKFMVYLQKENIIDESGMPKERFSAEFPKEGPSILRIQQVVRGDSAAYFCASSPADRGRSYNEQFFGPGTRLTVL.

This clonotype appeared many times. V usage is TRBV29-1 and J usage is TRBJ2-7, with D maybe TRBD2 (6 bases). This CDR3 has 13 residues. Trimming took 1 base from V and 1 from J, leaving 8 bases between them. Germline V gives CDR1 SQVTM, CDR2 ANQGSEA. The CDR3 spells CSVEGDSSYEQYF. In nucleotides, the CDR3 is TGCAGCGTTGAAGGGGACTCTTCCTACGAGCAGTACTTC.

This chain joins TRBV6-6 and TRBJ2-7; 9 bases match TRBD1. The CDR3 is 15 residues long. Looked up from germline, CDR1 is MNHNY and CDR2 is SVGAGI (reference sequence). V dropped 2 bases and J dropped 4; count of bases not matched to a gene: 6. The CDR3 DNA reads TGTGCCAGCAGTTACCCAGGGACAGGGCGTTACGAGCAGTACTTC. Residues: CASSYPGTGRYEQYF.

This clonotype was seen more than once but under ten times. The chain recombines TRBV28 with TRBJ1-2; D is unresolved. From germline, CDR1 is MDHEN and CDR2 SYDVKM. Trimming stripped 10 bases from V and 4 bases from J, with 19 bases between. The CDR3 totals 14 residues. CDR3 region: CAIARALGGYGYTF. The CDR3 DNA follows: TGTGCCATTGCCCGGGCCCTGGGCGGCTATGGCTACACCTTC.

J is TRBJ2-7 and V is TRBV11-2; D is unresolved. Trimming pared 2 bases from V and 2 bases from J, leaving 10 bases between. The CDR3 loop spans 14 amino acids. The germline V gene has CDR1 SGHAT and CDR2 FQNNGV. As DNA, the CDR3 is TGTGCCAGCAGCTTACGGATAGCCCCCTACGAGCAGTACTTC. This translates into CASSLRIAPYEQYF.

The genes are TRBV6-2 or TRBV6-3 and TRBJ2-1; 12 positions match TRBD2. V was clipped by 4 bases and J by 10 bases; unmatched bases: 8. The CDR3 totals 15 residues. Germline V gene sequence: CDR1 MNHEY, CDR2 SVGEGT. The CDR3 DNA sequence: TGTGCCAGCAGTTTTCTAGCGGGAGGGCCAGGAGAGCAGTTCTTC. Translation: CASSFLAGGPGEQFF.

This clonotype was seen more than once but under ten times. This sequence joins TRBV7-9 and TRBJ2-3; D not certain. This CDR3 has 15 amino acids. Germline lookup yields CDR1 SEHNR and CDR2 FQNEAQ (reference sequence). The V end was cut by 2 bases, the J end by 2 bases, with 11 bases between. In DNA, the CDR3 is TGTGCCAGCAGCTTAATGTCAGCCTCCACAGATACGCAGTATTTT. Protein: CASSLMSASTDTQYF.

This clonotype was recorded a few times. The chain couples TRBV10-3 to TRBJ2-1; 7 positions match TRBD2. Germline-derived CDR1 and CDR2 are ENHRY and SYGVKD. The J segment lost 6 bases and the V segment lost 6 bases, leaving 5 bases of the junction unmatched. The CDR3 sequence is 13 residues long. The CDR3 nucleotides are TGTGCCATCAGCTCTCTAGCGGCCAATGAGCAGTTCTTC. This encodes CAISSLAANEQFF.

The chain links TRBV11-2 to TRBJ1-1, with a possible D match to TRBD1 (5 bases). Germline CDR1 SGHAT, CDR2 FQNNGV. Trimming pared 1 base from V and 0 bases from J, leaving 15 bases between. The CDR3 sequence is 17 residues long. As DNA, the CDR3 is TGTGCCAGCAGCTTAGTAAGGGGAAGCAACATGAACACTGAAGCTTTCTTT. Protein: CASSLVRGSNMNTEAFF.

The J gene is TRBJ1-3, the V gene TRBV5-4, with D unclear. The V end was cut by 2 bases, the J end by 0 bases, with 3 bases between. The CDR3 has 13 residues. Germline V lookup: CDR1 SGHNT, CDR2 YYREEE (reference sequence). The CDR3 is CASSLGSGNTIYF. Written as DNA, the CDR3 is TGTGCCAGCAGCTTAGGCTCTGGAAACACCATATATTTT. The full variable domain, its missing parts supplied by reference TRBV5-4 and TRBJ1-3, is ETGVTQSPTHLIKTRGQQVTLRCSSQSGHNTVSWYQQALGQGPQFIFQYYREEENGRGNFPPRFSGLQFPNYSSELNVNALELDDSALYLCASSLGSGNTIYFGEGSWLTVV.

The chain carries TRBV20-1 and TRBJ1-5; D not certain. V was clipped by 4 bases and J by 3 bases, with 16 bases between them. Per the germline V gene, CDR1 is DFQATT and CDR2 is SNEGSKA (reference sequence). There are 15 residues in the CDR3. The CDR3 bases are TGCAGTGCTACTTTCCGAGTGTTTGACAATCAGCCCCAGCATTTT. Translating gives CSATFRVFDNQPQHF.

This clonotype has just a few counts. This chain links TRBV14 with TRBJ2-1; 11 nucleotides match TRBD2. This CDR3 has 16 residues. V trimming: 0 bases; J trimming: 5 bases; junction bases outside the gene matches: 3. Germline CDR1 SGHDN, CDR2 FVKESK. The CDR3 reads CASSQDELAGDNEQFF. CDR3 DNA: TGTGCCAGCAGCCAAGATGAACTAGCGGGGGACAATGAGCAGTTCTTC.

Here the CDR3 reads CASSGRTISLNIQYF. CDR3 DNA sequence: TGTGCCAGCAGTGGACGAACTATTAGTTTGAACATTCAGTACTTC. The rearrangement joins TRBV2 to TRBJ2-4, with D unresolved. Looked up from germline, CDR1 is SNHLY and CDR2 is FYNNEI. Trimming removed 4 bases at V and 7 bases at J, with 17 bases between. The CDR3 contains 15 residues. Full variable domain (missing parts from reference TRBV2 and TRBJ2-4): EPEVTQTPSHQVTQMGQEVILRCVPISNHLYFYWYRQILGQKVEFLVSFYNNEISEKSEIFDDQFSVERPDGSNFTLKIRSTKLEDSAMYFCASSGRTISLNIQYFGAGTRLSVL.